The clone carrying this T cell receptor beta chain came up once. As yet, its antigen is unknown. These data originate in a study of tumor and adjacent non-tumor tissue in lung cancer. Study-level information: Each sample yielded some 4 million productive TCRbeta reads on average.

The library came from three nested PCR rounds adapted from ARM-PCR protocols. TCRdb reanalysed the multiplex PCR reads using MiXCR and keeps one entry per CDR3 protein. The sample contains 35,000 to 55,000 distinct CDR3 sequences, roughly two thirds of which appear only once. Study-wide findings and caveats: TCR diversity was significantly greater in tumor than normal lung tissue. Normal lung showed higher cumulative top 100 clone frequency than tumor.

This sample's RNA came from whole unsorted tissue. This non-tumor lung sample came from over 3 cm beyond the tumor edge. Trimming cost V 9 bases and J 9 bases, with 17 bases left between them. The CDR3 is 13 amino acids. Germline loops: CDR1 KGHDR, CDR2 SFDVKD. This TCR was recovered from a woman aged 40-49 years with non-small cell lung cancer. The chain links TRBV24-1 to TRBJ2-1; the D is unclear. What was sequenced was distant non-tumor lung tissue. The CDR3 reads CATQTWANSEQFF. CDR3 bases: TGTGCCACCCAGACATGGGCGAACAGTGAGCAGTTCTTC.